Shown below are 30 T cell receptor beta chains from a single sample sequenced in a study of technical replicates of blood from a handful of donors. Here immunoSEQ multiplex PCR was the method, and the copy in TCRdb shows in-frame clones only, minus some. The sample lists 75,000 to 100,000 clones, 85% to 95% occurring once. Sequenced material: T cells isolated from PBMCs. These receptor sequences come from a human donor in good health.

The chain is built from TRBV6-5 and TRBJ1-1; 8 positions match TRBD1. CDR3 length equals 11 residues. V shed 10 bases, J shed 10 bases, and the junction held 8 bases outside the gene matches. CDR1 and CDR2 from the germline V gene are MNHEY and SVGAGI. DNA of the CDR3: TGTGCCACCAGACAGGGGTTGGTAGCTTTCTTT. Protein sequence: CATRQGLVAFF.

The chain joins TRBV25-1 to TRBJ1-4, with D hard to call. CDR1 and CDR2 (germline): MGHDK, SYGVNS. V gave up 5 bases and J gave up 5 bases, with 9 bases separating them. The CDR3 extends over 13 amino acids. CDR3 sequence: CASSLAVNEKLFF. The CDR3 nucleotides are TGTGCCAGCAGTCTAGCAGTGAATGAAAAACTGTTTTTT.

This clone has only one observation. This rearrangement joins TRBV11-3 to TRBJ2-7, with 8 bases that match TRBD1. V trimming: 5 bases; J trimming: 5 bases; junction bases outside the gene matches: 11. CDR1 and CDR2 from the germline V gene are SGHNT and YENEEA. The CDR3 runs 15 residues. In DNA form, the CDR3 reads TGTGCCAGCAGCCCAGCCAGGGGGCTGTCCAACGAGCAGTACTTC. Its protein product is CASSPARGLSNEQYF.

V gene TRBV11-2 combines with J gene TRBJ2-7; 12 nucleotides match TRBD2. This CDR3 comprises 14 residues. Germline V gene data show CDR1 as SGHAT and CDR2 as FQNNGV. The V and J ends lost 5 bases and 5 bases, in that order; junction bases with no gene match: 4. This CDR3 is CASSLAGGKDEQYF. The DNA of the CDR3 is TGTGCCAGCAGCCTAGCGGGGGGGAAAGACGAGCAGTACTTC.

V and J are TRBV7-3 and TRBJ2-3; 7 bases agree with TRBD1. Germline CDR1 SGHTA, CDR2 FQGTGA. This CDR3 spans 14 amino acids. The V and J ends lost 4 bases and 6 bases, in that order; junction bases with no gene match: 7. CDR3 sequence reads: CASSSDRLSDTQYF. The CDR3 DNA sequence: TGTGCCAGCAGCTCGGACAGGTTGAGTGATACGCAGTATTTT.

This sequence joins TRBV27 and TRBJ2-1, with TRBD2 as a possible D gene (5 bases). V lost 3 bases and J lost 7, with 16 bases in between. Looked up from germline, CDR1 is MNHEY and CDR2 is SMNVEV (reference sequence). The CDR3 contains 15 residues. This CDR3 is CASSFTHLGDNEQFF. CDR3 DNA: TGTGCCAGCAGTTTCACCCATCTGGGAGATAATGAGCAGTTCTTC.

The rearrangement uses TRBV19 and TRBJ2-1; 10 bases map to TRBD1. The germline V gene has CDR1 LNHDA and CDR2 SQIVND (reference sequence). The CDR3 is 16 residues long. The ends lost 8 bases at V and 5 bases at J; junction bases unmatched: 12. In nucleotides, the CDR3 is TGTGCCAGTTGGGACAGGGGCGGCCCCTTTAACAATGAGCAGTTCTTC. Translation: CASWDRGGPFNNEQFF.

The chain combines TRBV4-1 with TRBJ2-1; TRBD2 aligns across 9 bases. The V and J ends lost 4 bases and 6 bases, in that order; junction bases with no gene match: 13. CDR3 length: 17 residues. CDR1 is MGHRA and CDR2 is YSYEKL in the germline V gene. The CDR3 here is CASSLTRAGGRVNEQFF. CDR3 DNA: TGCGCCAGCAGCCTAACCAGAGCGGGAGGCCGGGTCAATGAGCAGTTCTTC.

V is TRBV7-6 and J is TRBJ2-7; a possible D gene is TRBD2 (5 bases). CDR3 length equals 15 residues. V was pared by 5 bases and J by 4 bases, with 18 bases between. CDR1 is SGHVS and CDR2 is FNYEAQ in the germline V gene. The CDR3 region is CASSPRDVPLYEQYF. The CDR3 coding sequence is TGTGCCAGCAGCCCGAGGGATGTGCCGTTGTACGAGCAGTACTTC.

This clone was detected only once. The gene calls are TRBV9 and TRBJ2-7, with TRBD1 as a possible D gene (6 bases). The CDR3 runs 15 residues. V was cut by 4 bases and J by 2 bases, with 16 bases left in between. Germline V gene sequence: CDR1 SGDLS, CDR2 YYNGEE. The CDR3 DNA is TGTGCCAGCAGCCCGTCAGGGGTCCAACCCTACGAGCAGTACTTC. It encodes CASSPSGVQPYEQYF.

CDR3 in amino acids: CASRDRVHEQYF. For the CDR3, the DNA is TGTGCCAGCAGGGACAGGGTGCACGAGCAGTACTTC. The V call is TRBV5-8, the J call TRBJ2-7, with 8 bases aligning to TRBD1. The CDR3 covers 12 residues. Germline V gene data show CDR1 as SGHTS and CDR2 as YDEGEE. The V gene end was trimmed by 5 bases and the J gene end by 5 bases; junction bases not matched to a gene: 3.

The V and J genes are TRBV14 and TRBJ1-3, with 7 nucleotides matching TRBD1. This CDR3 is 15 amino acids long. Germline V gene data show CDR1 as SGHDN and CDR2 as FVKESK. V was clipped by 4 bases and J by 0 bases; unmatched bases: 3. DNA for the CDR3: TGTGCCAGCAGCCCCCACAGGGGCTCTGGAAACACCATATATTTT. It translates to CASSPHRGSGNTIYF. The whole variable domain, filled in from reference TRBV14 and TRBJ1-3, reads EAGVTQFPSHSVIEKGQTVTLRCDPISGHDNLYWYRRVMGKEIKFLLHFVKESKQDESGMPNNRFLAERTGGTYSTLKVQPAELEDSGVYFCASSPHRGSGNTIYFGEGSWLTVV.

DNA of the CDR3: TGCGCCAGCAGCCAAGTGAGAGACAGCCAAGAGACCCAGTACTTC. Translation gives CASSQVRDSQETQYF. The chain links TRBV4-3 to TRBJ2-5, with D perhaps matching TRBD1 (5 bases). V shed 1 base and J shed 1 base, with 10 bases lying between them. In germline, CDR1 is LGHNA, CDR2 YSLEER. The CDR3 has 15 amino acids.

The chain is built from TRBV5-5 and TRBJ2-7, with D possibly TRBD2 on 6 matching bases. Trimming pared 2 bases from V and 3 bases from J, leaving 9 bases between. Per the germline V gene, CDR1 is SGHKS and CDR2 is YYEKEE (reference sequence). This CDR3 spans 13 amino acids. In DNA, the CDR3 is TGTGCCAGCAGCTTTCCGGGAGACTACGAGCAGTACTTC. This sequence encodes CASSFPGDYEQYF.

The CDR3 region is CASSIGQLFSGNTIYF. The CDR3 nucleotides are TGTGCCAGTAGTATAGGCCAGTTATTCTCTGGAAACACCATATATTTT. The rearrangement joins TRBV19 to TRBJ1-3; D ambiguous. The CDR3 consists of 16 residues. Germline CDR1 is LNHDA and CDR2 is SQIVND (reference sequence). V was clipped by 1 base and J by 0 bases, with 10 bases between them.

This chain links TRBV19 with TRBJ1-5; no firm D call. The V and J ends lost 3 bases and 3 bases respectively, with 12 bases between them. CDR1 is LNHDA, CDR2 SQIVND, per germline (reference sequence). The CDR3 is 15 amino acids. The CDR3 is CASSMSDGINQPQHF. The CDR3 coding sequence is TGTGCCAGTAGTATGAGCGACGGGATCAATCAGCCCCAGCATTTT.

DNA for the CDR3: TGTGCCAGCTCCTGGGACAGGGCTTACGATGAGCAGTTCTTC. This sequence encodes CASSWDRAYDEQFF. The genes are TRBV6-1 and TRBJ2-1; 9 nucleotides line up with TRBD1. The V and J ends lost 8 bases and 8 bases, in that order; junction bases with no gene match: 10. This CDR3 is built from 14 residues. The germline V gene encodes CDR1 MNHNS and CDR2 SASEGT.

The CDR3 coding sequence is TGTGCCAGCAGTGAGCTGCGGGAGTTTATCCGGGAGCAGTACTTC. Protein sequence: CASSELREFIREQYF. The rearrangement joins TRBV6-1 to TRBJ2-7, with TRBD2 matching 7 bases. The germline V gene encodes CDR1 MNHNS and CDR2 SASEGT. CDR3 size: 15 residues. The V gene end was trimmed by 3 bases and the J gene end by 7 bases; junction bases not matched to a gene: 12.

This sequence joins TRBV13 and TRBJ2-2; the match to TRBD2 covers 10 bases. Trimming at V came to 4 bases and at J to 7 bases, leaving 9 bases not matched to a gene. The CDR3 runs to 16 residues. Germline loops: CDR1 PRHDT, CDR2 FYEKMQ (reference sequence). The CDR3 sequence is CASSYGGTSVNGELFF. The CDR3 DNA is TGTGCCAGCAGCTATGGGGGGACTAGCGTAAACGGGGAGCTGTTTTTT.

The chain links TRBV10-3 to TRBJ2-3; 7 nucleotides line up with TRBD2. The CDR3 contains 13 residues. In germline, CDR1 is ENHRY, CDR2 SYGVKD. With 10 bases clipped from V and 6 bases from J, the junction kept 10 bases outside the gene matches. The CDR3 loop is CATRDYSSDTQYF. The CDR3 nucleotides read TGTGCCACCCGGGACTATAGTAGTGATACGCAGTATTTT.

V is TRBV4-2 and J is TRBJ2-7; 7 bases align to TRBD2. CDR1 and CDR2 (germline): LGHNA, YNFKEQ. The trim removed 1 base at V and 5 bases at J, leaving 11 bases unmatched. CDR3 length equals 16 residues. CDR3 protein: CASSQAFGGSGHEQYF. CDR3 coding DNA: TGTGCCAGCAGCCAAGCTTTCGGCGGGAGTGGCCACGAGCAGTACTTC.

This clone was recorded once. The V and J genes are TRBV28 and TRBJ1-3; D unresolved. Germline V CDR1 and CDR2: MDHEN, SYDVKM. The V end lost 5 bases, the J end lost 2 bases, and 16 bases lay between the germline ends. This CDR3 comprises 16 residues. The CDR3 DNA follows: TGTGCCAGCAGTCCCCCGACCAGGAAAGCTGGAAACACCATATATTTT. Translated: CASSPPTRKAGNTIYF.

The rearrangement joins TRBV6-1 to TRBJ2-1; 7 nucleotides agree with TRBD2. With V trimmed by 2 bases and J by 4 bases, 5 bases remained unmatched. The CDR3 runs 15 residues. Germline-derived CDR1 and CDR2 are MNHNS and SASEGT. CDR3 loop: CASSESSGIYNEQFF. The CDR3 coding sequence is TGTGCCAGCAGTGAATCTAGCGGTATTTACAATGAGCAGTTCTTC.

V is TRBV5-4 and J is TRBJ1-2; 7 positions match TRBD1. In germline, CDR1 is SGHNT, CDR2 YYREEE (reference sequence). The junction had 7 bases not matched to a gene; V was cut back by 4 bases and J by 4 bases. There are 14 residues in the CDR3. The CDR3, as DNA: TGTGCCAGCAGCATTAAGACAGGGACCTATGGCTACACCTTC. It yields the protein CASSIKTGTYGYTF.

This sequence joins TRBV2 and TRBJ2-3, with TRBD2 matching 8 bases. Per germline, CDR1 SNHLY and CDR2 FYNNEI. V dropped 8 bases and J dropped 1; count of bases not matched to a gene: 11. There are 16 residues in the CDR3. The CDR3 protein is CASGVSGDPRTDTQYF. In DNA, the CDR3 is TGTGCCAGCGGGGTTAGCGGGGACCCTCGCACAGATACGCAGTATTTT.

The CDR3 sequence is CASSLDGGSQPQHF. The DNA of the CDR3 is TGTGCCAGCAGCCTAGACGGGGGGAGCCAGCCCCAGCATTTT. J is TRBJ1-5 and V is TRBV7-9; D might be TRBD1 (5 bases). Germline V CDR1 and CDR2: SEHNR, FQNEAQ (reference sequence). The CDR3 is 14 amino acids. V was pared by 5 bases and J by 7 bases, with 15 bases between.

DNA for the CDR3: TGTGCCTGGAGATCTCGGGTCTCCTATGGCTACACCTTC. Its translation is CAWRSRVSYGYTF. The J gene is TRBJ1-2, the V gene TRBV30; no definite D call. This CDR3 region has 13 residues. The germline gives CDR1 GTSNPN, CDR2 SVGIG (reference sequence). Trimming removed 3 bases at V and 4 bases at J, with 12 bases between. The variable domain in full, completed from reference TRBV30 and TRBJ1-2, reads SQTIHQWPATLVQPVGSPLSLECTVEGTSNPNLYWYRQAAGRGLQLLFYSVGIGQISSEVPQNLSASRPQDRQFILSSKKLLLSDSGFYLCAWRSRVSYGYTFGSGTRLTVV.

The genes are TRBV6-5 and TRBJ2-7; 8 nucleotides line up with TRBD1. Germline CDR1 is MNHEY and CDR2 is SVGAGI. Trimming removed 0 bases from V and 7 bases from J; junction bases left unmatched: 8. The CDR3 covers 15 residues. DNA for the CDR3: TGTGCCAGCAGTTACTCTGGGACAGGAGCGCGGGAGCAGTACTTC. Its protein product is CASSYSGTGAREQYF.

The chain combines TRBV12-5 with TRBJ2-2, with a possible D match to TRBD1 (6 bases). This CDR3 has 15 amino acids. Germline CDR1 and CDR2: LGHNT and FRNRAP. V was trimmed by 6 bases and J by 5 bases, leaving 16 bases between them. For the CDR3, the DNA is TGTGCTAGTGGCCGGGACATATGGGAGACCGGGGAGCTGTTTTTT. Residues: CASGRDIWETGELFF.

The chain recombines TRBV19 with TRBJ1-2; D perhaps matches TRBD1 (6 bases). CDR3 length: 14 residues. Looked up from germline, CDR1 is LNHDA and CDR2 is SQIVND (reference sequence). Trimming removed 6 bases at V and 8 bases at J, with 19 bases between. The CDR3: CASRSANRAGGYTF. CDR3 sequence (DNA): TGTGCCAGTAGGTCAGCGAACAGGGCGGGCGGCTACACCTTC. Using reference TRBV19 and TRBJ1-2 for the parts outside the CDR3, the full variable domain is DGGITQSPKYLFRKEGQNVTLSCEQNLNHDAMYWYRQDPGQGLRLIYYSQIVNDFQKGDIAEGYSVSREKKESFPLTVTSAQKNPTAFYLCASRSANRAGGYTFGSGTRLTVV.